The 15 T cell receptor beta chains in this list originate from one sample, sequenced in a study of T-cell memory formation after mild COVID-19. Via MiXCR, TCRdb re-called the 5' RACE reads, giving one row per CDR3 protein. The table lists 550,000 to 600,000 distinct CDR3 sequences, roughly 17% of them singletons, with roughly 7.8% in the top ten. The sequencing sample was made of PBMCs or a T cell subset sorted from them (not recorded which). Source of these receptors: an adult woman who had mild COVID-19 (a few samples of this study predate the infection). Cell type and time point are not known.

The rearrangement joins TRBV20-1 to TRBJ2-1, with 7 bases that match TRBD2. The CDR3 has 16 residues. V lost 2 bases and J lost 5; bases outside the gene matches: 12. CDR1 is DFQATT, CDR2 SNEGSKA, per germline (reference sequence). The CDR3 coding sequence is TGCAGTGCTAGACCCTTGGAGGGAGGGAGGAACAATGAGCAGTTCTTC. It encodes CSARPLEGGRNNEQFF.

CDR3 in DNA: TGCGCCAGCAGCTTGGGGTATAGTGAGCAGTTCTTC. Translated, it gives CASSLGYSEQFF. The chain joins TRBV5-1 to TRBJ2-1; no reliable D call. V shed 0 bases and J shed 9 bases, with 7 bases lying between them. The CDR3 covers 12 residues. CDR1 is SGHRS and CDR2 is YFSETQ in the germline V gene.

This clonotype occurred a few times. The chain links TRBV12-3 or TRBV12-4 to TRBJ2-3; perhaps TRBD2 as D (5 bases). This CDR3 contains 16 residues. V was shortened by 6 bases and J by 0 bases, with 16 bases between the two germline ends. The DNA for the CDR3 is TGTGCCAGCAGCCTCGGGGTAGCAGCTAGCACAGATACGCAGTATTTT. As protein: CASSLGVAASTDTQYF.

The rearrangement uses TRBV6-5 and TRBJ1-2; 8 bases are a match to TRBD1. Germline CDR1 reads MNHEY; CDR2 reads SVGAGI. There are 16 residues in the CDR3. Trimming cost V 2 bases and J 2 bases; bases outside gene matches: 7. CDR3 nucleotides: TGTGCCAGCAGTTACCGTGCAGGGGGCCGGAACTATGGCTACACCTTC. As protein: CASSYRAGGRNYGYTF.

This clonotype came up a few times. The chain employs TRBV20-1 and TRBJ2-7, with D unresolved. The ends were cut back, 0 bases at V and 6 bases at J, with 18 bases in the middle. This CDR3 region has 15 residues. Germline CDR1 is DFQATT and CDR2 is SNEGSKA (reference sequence). This CDR3 is CSARDNGPLDSEQYF. As DNA, the CDR3 is TGCAGTGCTAGAGATAATGGCCCGTTGGATAGCGAGCAGTACTTC.

The chain uses TRBV29-1 and TRBJ2-2; 7 nucleotides agree with TRBD1. Germline-derived CDR1 and CDR2 are SQVTM and ANQGSEA. Germline trimming cut 4 bases from V and 7 bases from J; bases unmatched to any gene: 6. The CDR3 loop spans 13 amino acids. The CDR3 nucleotides are TGCAGCGTTGGAATAACAGGGGTCGGGGAGCTGTTTTTT. It translates to CSVGITGVGELFF.

This clonotype has a handful of counts. The CDR3 DNA reads TGTGCCACCAGTGATAAAGGGGAGGCCACGCAGTATTTT. Its protein is CATSDKGEATQYF. This sequence joins TRBV24-1 and TRBJ2-3; TRBD2 is a possible D gene (6 bases). Germline V gives CDR1 KGHDR, CDR2 SFDVKD. The CDR3 consists of 13 residues. Trimming pared 3 bases from V and 9 bases from J, leaving 12 bases between.

The rearrangement links TRBV29-1 to TRBJ1-6, with TRBD1 matching over 7 bases. The length of the CDR3 is 13 residues. Germline V gene lookup returns CDR1 SQVTM and CDR2 ANQGSEA. V lost 8 bases to trimming and J lost 9 bases; unmatched junction nucleotides: 10. CDR3 protein: CSPAGTASSPLHF. The CDR3, as DNA: TGCAGCCCTGCCGGGACAGCTAGTTCACCCCTCCACTTT. The whole variable domain, filled in from reference TRBV29-1 and TRBJ1-6, reads SAVISQKPSRDICQRGTSLTIQCQVDSQVTMMFWYRQQPGQSLTLIATANQGSEATYESGFVIDKFPISRPNLTFSTLTVSNMSPEDSSIYLCSPAGTASSPLHFGNGTRLTVT.

DNA for the CDR3: TGTGCCAGCAGTGCTTCCACAGGGGGAAATCAGCCCCAGCATTTT. Residues: CASSASTGGNQPQHF. The genes are TRBV25-1 and TRBJ1-5; 8 bases line up with TRBD1. Germline CDR1 and CDR2: MGHDK and SYGVNS. The V and J ends lost 4 bases and 4 bases, in that order; junction bases with no gene match: 6. The CDR3 covers 15 residues.

This clonotype was counted a few times. V gene TRBV30 combines with J gene TRBJ2-3, with D maybe TRBD2 (5 bases). Trimming shortened V by 4 bases and J by 2 bases, and 7 bases separated the two germline ends. The V gene's germline CDR1 is GTSNPN and CDR2 SVGIG (reference sequence). The CDR3 runs to 12 residues. For the CDR3, the DNA is TGTGCCTGGAATCGGGACACAGATACGCAGTATTTT. This encodes CAWNRDTDTQYF. The complete variable domain, with remaining parts taken from reference TRBV30 and TRBJ2-3, reads SQTIHQWPATLVQPVGSPLSLECTVEGTSNPNLYWYRQAAGRGLQLLFYSVGIGQISSEVPQNLSASRPQDRQFILSSKKLLLSDSGFYLCAWNRDTDTQYFGPGTRLTVL.

This clonotype was seen a few times. V gene TRBV19 combines with J gene TRBJ2-7; D remains ambiguous. There are 12 residues in the CDR3. V gave up 4 bases and J gave up 3 bases, with 7 bases separating them. The germline V gene has CDR1 LNHDA and CDR2 SQIVND (reference sequence). CDR3 in amino acids: CASSSYFYEQYF. The CDR3 DNA follows: TGTGCCAGTAGTAGCTATTTCTACGAGCAGTACTTC.

V and J are TRBV12-3 or TRBV12-4 and TRBJ1-1; no firm D call. CDR3 size: 14 residues. V lost 6 bases to trimming and J lost 0 bases, with 11 bases between them. This CDR3 is CASSPGLMNTEAFF. The CDR3 bases are TGTGCCAGCAGCCCAGGACTGATGAACACTGAAGCTTTCTTT.

The rearrangement links TRBV7-9 to TRBJ2-1, with D perhaps TRBD2 (6 bases). The CDR3 has 16 residues. Germline CDR1 reads SEHNR; CDR2 reads FQNEAQ (reference sequence). The V gene lost 1 base and the J gene lost 4 bases, with 14 bases spanning the gap. Written as DNA, the CDR3 is TGTGCCAGCAGCTTAGGGCCCACTAGCCCATACAATGAGCAGTTCTTC. Protein product: CASSLGPTSPYNEQFF.

On this clonotype itself: A much larger clonotype is one base distant, so this may be a read error. V usage is TRBV9 and J usage is TRBJ1-1, with TRBD1 matching 8 bases. Germline-derived CDR1 and CDR2 are SGDLS and YYNGEE. The CDR3 spans 15 residues. The CDR3 protein is CASSVQGAGDTEDFF. CDR3 DNA sequence: TGTGCCAGCAGCGTACAGGGGGCAGGAGACACTGAAGATTTCTTT. Combining the CDR3 with reference TRBV9 and TRBJ1-1 gives the whole variable domain DSGVTQTPKHLITATGQRVTLRCSPRSGDLSVYWYQQSLDQGLQFLIQYYNGEERAKGNILERFSAQQFPDLHSELNLSSLELGDSALYFCASSVQGAGDTEDFFGQGTRLTVV.

The J gene is TRBJ1-5, the V gene TRBV20-1, with D possibly TRBD1 on 6 matching bases. The CDR3 runs to 15 residues. The V gene lost 0 bases and the J gene lost 1 base, with 10 bases spanning the gap. Germline CDR1 is DFQATT and CDR2 is SNEGSKA (reference sequence). Here the CDR3 DNA reads TGCAGTGCTAGAGAGGGGAGGGGGAGCAATCAGCCCCAGCATTTT. Translating gives CSAREGRGSNQPQHF.